These 27 T cell receptor beta chains were all obtained from the same sample, sequenced in a study of regulatory T cells in long-lasting Graves disease. In building TCR beta libraries, iRepertoire HTBI primers were used together with Arm-PCR of CDR3 regions. Via MiXCR, TCRdb re-called the multiplex PCR reads, giving one row per CDR3 protein. The sample holds about 500,000 distinct CDR3 sequences, about 12% seen once. Time point in this sample: newly diagnosed GD, antithyroid drugs for less than 3 months. PBMC-extracted RNA yielded the TCR library. This sample also appeared in a second study, on T cells in Graves' hyperthyroidism and ophthalmopathy.

The sequenced sample was peripheral blood mononuclear cells (PBMCs), obtained at new diagnosis, from a patient treated with antithyroid drugs. The receptor source for this set is a woman aged 30 to 39 with Graves disease.

This clonotype has only a few counts. This chain connects TRBV6-5 to TRBJ2-2, with D possibly matching TRBD2 (5 bases). Deletions cut 2 bases from V and 7 bases from J, with 14 bases between. CDR3 length equals 15 residues. Germline lookup yields CDR1 MNHEY and CDR2 SVGAGI. The DNA for the CDR3 is TGTGCCAGCAGTTACGATAGAGGGTTGAGCGGGGAGCTGTTTTTT. Translating it yields CASSYDRGLSGELFF.

As for this clonotype: One end of the junction is discordant with germline, which a read error may explain. The chain carries TRBV11-2 and TRBJ2-5; possibly TRBD2 for D (6 bases). Germline CDR1 reads SGHAT; CDR2 reads FQNNGV. The CDR3 loop spans 16 amino acids. The CDR3 sequence is CASSQGSLAKRETQYF. The CDR3 DNA follows: TGCGCCAGCAGCCAAGGTAGCCTAGCGAAAAGAGAGACCCAGTACTTC.

This clonotype has a handful of counts. J is TRBJ1-4 and V is TRBV6-2 or TRBV6-3, with D perhaps matching TRBD1 (5 bases). From germline, CDR1 is MNHEY and CDR2 SVGEGT. The ends were cut back, 6 bases at V and 6 bases at J, with 14 bases in the middle. The CDR3 is made up of 14 amino acids. In DNA, the CDR3 is TGTGCCAGCAGCTCGACAGTGGGGTATGAAAAACTGTTTTTT. This translates into CASSSTVGYEKLFF.

The chain has TRBV20-1 and TRBJ2-5, with 14 nucleotides matching TRBD2. The CDR3 is 17 residues long. V shed 2 bases, J shed 7 bases, and the junction held 12 bases outside the gene matches. The germline CDR1 and CDR2 sequences are DFQATT and SNEGSKA (reference sequence). The CDR3 spells CSARPEGLAGAIGTQYF. The CDR3 bases are TGCAGTGCTAGACCCGAGGGACTAGCGGGAGCCATCGGGACCCAGTACTTC.

In this sample, this clonotype turned up many times. The chain couples TRBV7-6 to TRBJ2-3; 8 nucleotides match TRBD2. This CDR3 has 19 residues. Germline CDR1 is SGHVS and CDR2 is FNYEAQ. Losses at the gene ends were 4 bases for V and 2 bases for J; bases not matched to a gene: 17. The CDR3 sequence is CASSSRGFELAGFTDTQYF. The CDR3 nucleotides read TGTGCCAGCAGCTCTCGTGGTTTCGAATTAGCGGGATTCACAGATACGCAGTATTTT.

This sequence joins TRBV5-6 and TRBJ2-1; no clear D. In germline, CDR1 is SGHDT, CDR2 YYEEEE. The CDR3 runs 14 residues. The V and J ends lost 4 bases and 0 bases respectively, with 8 bases between them. In DNA form, the CDR3 reads TGTGCCAGCAGCCGCGACATCTCCTACAATGAGCAGTTCTTC. Protein: CASSRDISYNEQFF.

This clonotype has at least ten counts. This chain connects TRBV28 to TRBJ2-7, with D unclear. From germline, CDR1 is MDHEN and CDR2 SYDVKM. Trimming took 2 bases from V and 3 from J, leaving 8 bases between them. This CDR3 comprises 13 residues. The DNA for the CDR3 is TGTGCCAGCAGTTTAAGGCTTAACTACGAGCAGTACTTC. The encoded protein is CASSLRLNYEQYF. Filled out from reference TRBV28 and TRBJ2-7, the complete variable domain reads DVKVTQSSRYLVKRTGEKVFLECVQDMDHENMFWYRQDPGLGLRLIYFSYDVKMKEKGDIPEGYSVSREKKERFSLILESASTNQTSMYLCASSLRLNYEQYFGPGTRLTVT.

This clonotype was observed many times. The chain combines TRBV11-2 with TRBJ1-2; D may be TRBD1 (5 bases). Trimming took off 1 base at V and 4 bases at J, with 10 bases between the two ends. This CDR3 region has 14 residues. Germline V gene data show CDR1 as SGHAT and CDR2 as FQNNGV. The CDR3 here is CASSLGGSSYGYTF. CDR3 in DNA: TGTGCCAGCAGCTTAGGGGGCAGTAGCTATGGCTACACCTTC. The full variable domain, completed using reference TRBV11-2 and TRBJ1-2, is EAGVAQSPRYKIIEKRQSVAFWCNPISGHATLYWYQQILGQGPKLLIQFQNNGVVDDSQLPKDRFSAERLKGVDSTLKIQPAKLEDSAVYLCASSLGGSSYGYTFGSGTRLTVV.

A single count supports this clonotype. This chain uses TRBV5-1 with TRBJ1-5; the D gene is possibly TRBD1 (5 bases). Germline CDR1 and CDR2: SGHRS and YFSETQ. V lost 2 bases to trimming and J lost 7 bases, with 13 bases between them. There are 14 residues in the CDR3. The CDR3: CASSLTPGLQPQHF. The CDR3 DNA is TGCGCCAGCAGCTTAACCCCAGGGCTACAGCCCCAGCATTTT.

This clonotype was counted many times. The chain is built from TRBV18 and TRBJ1-4; a weak D match, TRBD1 (5 bases). The length of the CDR3 is 14 residues. With 3 bases removed from V and 8 bases from J, the gap between germline ends came to 13 bases. Germline values: CDR1 KGHSH, CDR2 LQKENI. Here the CDR3 DNA reads TGTGCCAGCTCACCCGGACAAACGGGAGAAAAACTGTTTTTT. Translation gives CASSPGQTGEKLFF.

Note on this clonotype: A much larger clonotype is one base distant, so this may be a read error. The chain links TRBV7-2 to TRBJ2-1; D remains ambiguous. Germline loops: CDR1 SGHTA, CDR2 FQGNSA. The CDR3 has 13 amino acids. V was trimmed by 3 bases and J by 10 bases, leaving 13 bases between them. The CDR3, as DNA: TGTGCCAGCAGCTTCGAATCGGTGGGCGAGCAGTTCTTC. This translates into CASSFESVGEQFF.

This clonotype was observed many times. The chain combines TRBV27 with TRBJ2-7; perhaps TRBD1 as D (7 bases). Trimming shortened V by 6 bases and J by 7 bases, and 19 bases separated the two germline ends. There are 14 residues in the CDR3. CDR1 is MNHEY, CDR2 SMNVEV, per germline (reference sequence). The CDR3 spells CASRAGQRILEQYF. The CDR3 DNA reads as TGTGCCAGCAGGGCGGGACAGCGAATACTGGAGCAGTACTTC.

This clonotype was detected a few times. The chain combines TRBV28 with TRBJ2-7; D is ambiguous. Trimming took off 6 bases at V and 2 bases at J, with 14 bases between the two ends. The CDR3 sequence is 14 residues long. Germline-derived CDR1 and CDR2 are MDHEN and SYDVKM. CDR3 in amino acids: CASRGYMAPYEQYF. CDR3 nucleotide sequence: TGTGCCAGCAGGGGATATATGGCGCCCTACGAGCAGTACTTC. Supplemented by reference TRBV28 and TRBJ2-7, the full variable domain reads DVKVTQSSRYLVKRTGEKVFLECVQDMDHENMFWYRQDPGLGLRLIYFSYDVKMKEKGDIPEGYSVSREKKERFSLILESASTNQTSMYLCASRGYMAPYEQYFGPGTRLTVT.

This clonotype was observed at least ten times. The J gene is TRBJ2-3, the V gene TRBV12-3 or TRBV12-4, with 12 bases fitting TRBD2. This CDR3 contains 16 residues. With 6 bases clipped from V and 7 bases from J, the junction kept 11 bases outside the gene matches. CDR3: CASRWASGRARNTQYF. The CDR3 DNA is TGTGCCAGCAGATGGGCTAGCGGGAGGGCACGAAATACGCAGTATTTT.

V is TRBV27 and J is TRBJ2-5; D is possibly TRBD1 or TRBD2 (5 bases each). CDR3 length: 16 amino acids. V was cut by 6 bases and J by 4 bases, with 21 bases left in between. Germline loops: CDR1 MNHEY, CDR2 SMNVEV (reference sequence). CDR3 loop: CASSRDGTSGRETQYF. CDR3 coding DNA: TGTGCCAGCAGCCGGGACGGAACGTCAGGCCGAGAGACCCAGTACTTC.

This clonotype was observed at least ten times. This chain uses TRBV5-5 with TRBJ2-5; D may match TRBD1 or TRBD2 (6 bases each). Looked up from germline, CDR1 is SGHKS and CDR2 is YYEKEE (reference sequence). The CDR3 totals 17 residues. Trimming left V 1 base short and J 3 bases short, with 19 bases between. In DNA, the CDR3 is TGTGCCAGCAGCTTGACGGGGGCCCTGTGGGGGGAAGAGACCCAGTACTTC. Protein sequence: CASSLTGALWGEETQYF.

This rearrangement joins TRBV9 to TRBJ2-3; D ambiguous. Germline CDR1 and CDR2: SGDLS and YYNGEE. V was trimmed by 0 bases and J by 8 bases, leaving 13 bases between them. This CDR3 spans 14 amino acids. The CDR3 region is CASSVESSPGTQYF. CDR3 nucleotides: TGTGCCAGCAGCGTAGAGTCCTCACCAGGTACGCAGTATTTT.

This clonotype was observed many times. The chain couples TRBV6-1 to TRBJ2-2; D unclear. CDR1 and CDR2 (germline): MNHNS, SASEGT. V was shortened by 5 bases and J by 2 bases, with 15 bases between the two germline ends. The CDR3 extends over 16 amino acids. The CDR3 region has the DNA TGTGCCAGCAGTCCCCCCACCAGAGTTAACACCGGGGAGCTGTTTTTT. It is translated as CASSPPTRVNTGELFF.

This clonotype was seen at least ten times. V usage is TRBV12-3 or TRBV12-4 and J usage is TRBJ1-4; 10 positions match TRBD1. After removal of 5 bases from V and 5 bases from J, the junction contained 2 bases not matched to a gene. The CDR3 is 14 residues long. The CDR3 DNA reads as TGTGCCAGCAGTAAGGGACAGGGGAATGAAAAACTGTTTTTT. Translation: CASSKGQGNEKLFF.

The chain joins TRBV5-6 to TRBJ1-4; no clear D gene. Germline V gene sequence: CDR1 SGHDT, CDR2 YYEEEE. The germline V and J ends were trimmed by 1 base and 7 bases, with 11 bases remaining between them. This CDR3 region has 14 residues. In nucleotides, the CDR3 is TGTGCCAGCAGCTTGCGAAGGGATGGTGAAAAACTGTTTTTT. The encoded protein is CASSLRRDGEKLFF. Full variable domain (outside the CDR3, taken from reference TRBV5-6 and TRBJ1-4): DAGVTQSPTHLIKTRGQQVTLRCSPKSGHDTVSWYQQALGQGPQFIFQYYEEEERQRGNFPDRFSGHQFPNYSSELNVNALLLGDSALYLCASSLRRDGEKLFFGSGTQLSVL.

This clonotype was counted between two and nine times. The CDR3 reads CASSTLAVSYNEQFF. The CDR3 DNA sequence: TGTGCCAGTAGTACCCTAGCGGTGTCCTACAATGAGCAGTTCTTC. V is TRBV19 and J is TRBJ2-1; 7 bases agree with TRBD2. The trim removed 4 bases at V and 1 base at J, leaving 4 bases unmatched. This CDR3 has 15 amino acids. Germline V gives CDR1 LNHDA, CDR2 SQIVND (reference sequence).

This clonotype was seen more than once but under ten times. The chain has TRBV6-9 and TRBJ1-2, with D possibly matching TRBD1 (5 bases). This CDR3 has 16 residues. V was clipped by 3 bases and J by 4 bases, with 18 bases between them. The germline gives CDR1 MNHGY, CDR2 SVAAGI. For the CDR3, the DNA is TGTGCCAGCAGTTACCCTCAGGGCCTGTTACTCTATGGCTACACCTTC. Protein product: CASSYPQGLLLYGYTF.

This clonotype was seen at least ten times. This chain uses TRBV13 with TRBJ1-2, with 7 bases matching TRBD1. This CDR3 is built from 12 residues. V lost 5 bases to trimming and J lost 7 bases; unmatched junction nucleotides: 4. Germline assignment: CDR1 PRHDT and CDR2 FYEKMQ (reference sequence). The CDR3 reads CASSRQGSGYTF. The CDR3 DNA sequence: TGTGCCAGCAGCCGACAGGGATCTGGCTACACCTTC.

This clonotype has a count of ten or more. V gene TRBV18 combines with J gene TRBJ2-7, with D perhaps matching TRBD1 (6 bases). CDR3 length: 14 amino acids. CDR1 KGHSH and CDR2 LQKENI come from the germline V gene. Trimming pared 2 bases from V and 3 bases from J, leaving 11 bases between. The CDR3 is CASSPLRGNYEQYF. The CDR3 DNA follows: TGTGCCAGCTCACCATTGAGGGGGAACTACGAGCAGTACTTC.

This clonotype has at least ten counts. The chain recombines TRBV18 with TRBJ2-2; D remains ambiguous. The CDR3 covers 13 residues. V was cut by 1 base and J by 3 bases, with 3 bases left in between. Germline CDR1 KGHSH, CDR2 LQKENI. As DNA, the CDR3 is TGTGCCAGCTCACCACTCGACACCGGGGAGCTGTTTTTT. Translation: CASSPLDTGELFF.

This chain links TRBV24-1 with TRBJ2-1; 9 nucleotides agree with TRBD1. The V gene end was trimmed by 4 bases and the J gene end by 6 bases; junction bases not matched to a gene: 9. CDR1 is KGHDR, CDR2 SFDVKD, per germline. The CDR3 loop spans 16 amino acids. Here the CDR3 DNA reads TGTGCCACCAGTGACGATGGACAGGGGAAAATCAATGAGCAGTTCTTC. It translates to CATSDDGQGKINEQFF.

The sample holds many counts of this clonotype. V gene TRBV28 combines with J gene TRBJ2-7; D remains ambiguous. V lost 7 bases and J 0 bases, leaving 25 bases between the germline ends. The germline V gene has CDR1 MDHEN and CDR2 SYDVKM. This CDR3 has 18 residues. The CDR3 DNA sequence: TGTGCCAGCACTCCCCGTCCCTGGTCCAAGTACAACTCCTACGAGCAGTACTTC. Translating it yields CASTPRPWSKYNSYEQYF.